This T cell receptor (beta chain) was obtained from a study of T cells in Graves' hyperthyroidism and ophthalmopathy. Trimming took 0 bases from V and 5 from J, leaving 7 bases between them. The CDR3 totals 12 residues. Germline values: CDR1 DFQATT, CDR2 SNEGSKA (reference sequence). This clonotype was recorded many times. Its antigen is currently unknown. Disease lasting under 3 months, a NOSPECS grade of at least 4, and a Clinical Activity Score of at least 3 were features of the ophthalmopathy patients. Exclusion of patients followed from uncontrolled infection, other autoimmune disease, pregnancy or lactation. Findings and limits, study-wide: The model forecast ophthalmopathy, anticipating it by a median around 6.5 months before onset. Within blood appeared most thyroid clonotypes that had expanded above 0.001.

Authors of the study amplified TCR beta CDR3 regions from RNA transcripts. HTBI primers were used for first-round RT-PCR of the TCR CDR3. TCRdb re-analysed the multiplex PCR reads in MiXCR, keeping a single row per CDR3 protein. The sample consists of some 300,000 distinct CDR3 sequences, roughly a fifth of them appearing once. This TCR came from a man aged 50 to 59 with Graves' ophthalmopathy. Material for sequencing was blood. This chain connects TRBV20-1 to TRBJ1-2; tentatively, D is TRBD1 (6 bases). CDR3 coding DNA: TGCAGTGCTAGAGACCAGGGGTATGGCTACACCTTC. It codes for CSARDQGYGYTF.